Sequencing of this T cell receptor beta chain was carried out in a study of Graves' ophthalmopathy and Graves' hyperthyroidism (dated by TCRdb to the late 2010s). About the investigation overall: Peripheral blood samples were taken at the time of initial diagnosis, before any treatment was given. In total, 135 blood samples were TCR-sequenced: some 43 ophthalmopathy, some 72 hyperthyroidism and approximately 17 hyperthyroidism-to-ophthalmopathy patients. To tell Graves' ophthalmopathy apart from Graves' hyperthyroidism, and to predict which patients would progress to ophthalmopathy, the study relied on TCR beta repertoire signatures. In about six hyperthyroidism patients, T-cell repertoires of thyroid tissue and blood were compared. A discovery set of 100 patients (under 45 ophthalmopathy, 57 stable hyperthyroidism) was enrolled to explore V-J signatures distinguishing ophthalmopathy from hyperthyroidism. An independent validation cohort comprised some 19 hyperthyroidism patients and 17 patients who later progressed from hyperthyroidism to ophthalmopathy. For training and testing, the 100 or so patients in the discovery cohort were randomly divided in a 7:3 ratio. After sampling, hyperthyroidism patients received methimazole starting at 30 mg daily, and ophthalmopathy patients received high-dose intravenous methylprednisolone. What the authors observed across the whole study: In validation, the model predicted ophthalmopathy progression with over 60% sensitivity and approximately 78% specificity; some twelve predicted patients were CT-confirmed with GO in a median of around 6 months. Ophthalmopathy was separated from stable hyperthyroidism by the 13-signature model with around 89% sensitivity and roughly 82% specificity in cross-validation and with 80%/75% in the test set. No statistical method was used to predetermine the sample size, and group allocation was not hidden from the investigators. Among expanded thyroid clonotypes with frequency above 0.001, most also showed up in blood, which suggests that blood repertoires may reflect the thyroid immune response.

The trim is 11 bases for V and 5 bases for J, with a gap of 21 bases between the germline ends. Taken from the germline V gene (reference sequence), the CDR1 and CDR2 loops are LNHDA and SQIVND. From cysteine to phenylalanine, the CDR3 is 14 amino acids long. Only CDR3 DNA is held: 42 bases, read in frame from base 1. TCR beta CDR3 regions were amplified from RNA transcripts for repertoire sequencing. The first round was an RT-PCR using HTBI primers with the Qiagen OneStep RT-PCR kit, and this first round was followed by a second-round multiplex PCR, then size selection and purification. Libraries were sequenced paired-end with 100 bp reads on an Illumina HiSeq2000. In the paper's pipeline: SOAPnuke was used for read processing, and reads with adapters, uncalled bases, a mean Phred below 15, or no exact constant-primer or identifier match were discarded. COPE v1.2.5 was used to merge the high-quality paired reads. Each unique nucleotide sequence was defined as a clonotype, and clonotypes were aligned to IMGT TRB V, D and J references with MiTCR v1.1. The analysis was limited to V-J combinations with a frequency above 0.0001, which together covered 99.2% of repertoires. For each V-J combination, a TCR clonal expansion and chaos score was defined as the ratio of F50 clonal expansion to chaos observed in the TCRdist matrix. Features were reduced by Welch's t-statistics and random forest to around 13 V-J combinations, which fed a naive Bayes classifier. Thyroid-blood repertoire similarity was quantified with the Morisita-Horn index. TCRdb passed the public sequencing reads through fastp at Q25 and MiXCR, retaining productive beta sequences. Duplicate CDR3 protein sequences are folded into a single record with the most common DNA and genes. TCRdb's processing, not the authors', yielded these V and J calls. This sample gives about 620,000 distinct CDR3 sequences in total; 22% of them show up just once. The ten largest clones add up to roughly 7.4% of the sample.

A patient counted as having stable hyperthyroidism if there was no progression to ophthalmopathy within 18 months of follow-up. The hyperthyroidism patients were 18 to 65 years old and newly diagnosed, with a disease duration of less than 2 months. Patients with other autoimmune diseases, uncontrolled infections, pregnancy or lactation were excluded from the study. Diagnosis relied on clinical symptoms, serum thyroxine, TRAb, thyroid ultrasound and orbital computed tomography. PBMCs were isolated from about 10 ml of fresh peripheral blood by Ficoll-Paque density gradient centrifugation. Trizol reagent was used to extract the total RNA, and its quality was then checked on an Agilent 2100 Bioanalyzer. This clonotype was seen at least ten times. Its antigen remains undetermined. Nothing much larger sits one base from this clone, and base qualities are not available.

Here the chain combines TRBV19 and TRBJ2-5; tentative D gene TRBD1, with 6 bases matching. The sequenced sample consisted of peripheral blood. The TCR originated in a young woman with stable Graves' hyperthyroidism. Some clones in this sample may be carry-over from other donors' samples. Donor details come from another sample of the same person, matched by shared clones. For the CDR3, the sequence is CAASTGLLGETQYF. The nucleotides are TGTGCCGCCTCGACAGGACTCCTCGGGGAGACCCAGTACTTC.